What follows are 14 T cell receptor beta chains derived from one specimen sequenced in a study of vaccination effects on CD4 cells after COVID-19. Assay used: immunoSEQ multiplex PCR; TCRdb lists only in-frame clones, some missing. The data contain fewer than 75,000 clones, about 78% of them singletons. No antigen has been identified for these receptors. Having been cultured for around nine days, the cells underwent CD4+ T cell isolation. Participants each got two BNT162b2 or mRNA-1273 vaccine doses. The sample was CD4+ T cells from PBMCs cultured without peptide, taken after COVID-19 vaccination. These receptors were taken from a human donor who received a COVID-19 vaccine.

J is TRBJ1-5 and V is TRBV4-1; D ambiguous. There are 18 residues in the CDR3. Germline-derived CDR1 and CDR2 are MGHRA and YSYEKL. Trimming removed 1 base at V and 4 bases at J, with 20 bases between. In DNA form, the CDR3 reads TGCGCCAGCAGCCAAGTACGTCTAGGTGGTACAAAGAATCAGCCCCAGCATTTT. Protein product: CASSQVRLGGTKNQPQHF.

The J gene is TRBJ2-2, the V gene TRBV6-2 or TRBV6-3, with 7 bases lining up with TRBD1. CDR1 MNHEY and CDR2 SVGEGT come from the germline V gene. The length of the CDR3 is 16 residues. V shed 5 bases and J 6 bases; nucleotides not matched to a gene: 12. The CDR3 loop is CASSRRGGQVAGELFF. CDR3 nucleotide sequence: TGTGCCAGCAGTCGGCGAGGCGGACAGGTGGCCGGGGAGCTGTTTTTT.

This clone was observed a few times. The rearrangement uses TRBV18 and TRBJ1-3; D remains ambiguous. The CDR3 loop spans 13 amino acids. Per the germline V gene, CDR1 is KGHSH and CDR2 is LQKENI. Deletions cut 2 bases from V and 0 bases from J, with 2 bases between. The CDR3 nucleotides are TGTGCCAGCTCACCATCCTCTGGAAACACCATATATTTT. It specifies CASSPSSGNTIYF.

V usage is TRBV9 and J usage is TRBJ1-5; 8 bases are a match to TRBD1. Germline-derived CDR1 and CDR2 are SGDLS and YYNGEE. J lost 2 bases, V lost 0 bases, and 4 bases had no gene match. The length of the CDR3 is 16 residues. The CDR3 bases are TGTGCCAGCAGCGTAGGGCCGGGACAGGGCAATCAGCCCCAGCATTTT. Amino acid sequence: CASSVGPGQGNQPQHF.

The chain combines TRBV3-1 (or the pseudogene TRBV3-2) with TRBJ2-3, with unresolved D. Trimming cost V 1 base and J 2 bases, with 10 bases left between them. The germline V gene encodes CDR1 LGHDT and CDR2 YNNKEL (reference sequence). The CDR3 consists of 15 residues. The CDR3 DNA sequence: TGTGCCAGCAGCCAAGGAAGCGTCCCCACAGATACGCAGTATTTT. This codes for CASSQGSVPTDTQYF.

The chain has TRBV5-1 and TRBJ2-5; no clear D gene. The length of the CDR3 is 12 residues. V gave up 2 bases and J gave up 1 base, with 3 bases separating them. Germline CDR1 reads SGHRS; CDR2 reads YFSETQ. DNA for the CDR3: TGCGCCAGCAGCTTTACCCAAGAGACCCAGTACTTC. Its protein product is CASSFTQETQYF.

In this sample, this clone turned up a few times. The chain combines TRBV2 with TRBJ1-4; 7 positions match TRBD1. This CDR3 contains 15 residues. V was clipped by 4 bases and J by 3 bases; unmatched bases: 5. Germline V lookup: CDR1 SNHLY, CDR2 FYNNEI. In DNA form, the CDR3 reads TGTGCCAGCAGTGGACAGGGTATGCCTAATGAAAAACTGTTTTTT. Protein sequence: CASSGQGMPNEKLFF. The full variable domain, in which reference TRBV2 and TRBJ1-4 provide the parts outside the CDR3, is EPEVTQTPSHQVTQMGQEVILRCVPISNHLYFYWYRQILGQKVEFLVSFYNNEISEKSEIFDDQFSVERPDGSNFTLKIRSTKLEDSAMYFCASSGQGMPNEKLFFGSGTQLSVL.

A few counts support this clone. The chain has TRBV19 and TRBJ1-5, with a tentative D call TRBD1 (5 bases). The CDR3 length is 15 residues. Trimming pared 9 bases from V and 3 bases from J, leaving 18 bases between. CDR1 is LNHDA, CDR2 SQIVND, per germline (reference sequence). The CDR3 DNA is TGTGCCAGCACTGCCGGGGCGGGATACAATCAGCCCCAGCATTTT. It codes for CASTAGAGYNQPQHF.

The chain couples TRBV6-5 to TRBJ2-3; 9 bases are shared with TRBD2. This CDR3 has 13 residues. The V and J ends lost 6 bases and 8 bases, in that order; junction bases with no gene match: 6. Germline CDR1 is MNHEY and CDR2 is SVGAGI. CDR3 sequence: CASRAGGPGTQYF. CDR3 in DNA: TGTGCCAGCAGGGCGGGGGGGCCCGGTACGCAGTATTTT.

This clone appeared a single time. The CDR3 DNA reads TGTGCCAGCTCACCACCTGGGGGAAATGAGCAGTTCTTC. Protein product: CASSPPGGNEQFF. The rearrangement links TRBV18 to TRBJ2-1, with D perhaps given as TRBD1 or TRBD2 (5 bases each). Deletions cut 0 bases from V and 7 bases from J, with 7 bases between. Germline CDR1 reads KGHSH; CDR2 reads LQKENI. The CDR3 has 13 residues.

The chain employs TRBV5-4 and TRBJ2-5, with D possibly matching TRBD2 (7 bases). Germline-derived CDR1 and CDR2 are SGHNT and YYREEE (reference sequence). The CDR3 is 15 amino acids. V was trimmed by 4 bases and J by 5 bases, leaving 18 bases between them. CDR3 loop: CASSAIGGGRETQYF. The CDR3, as DNA: TGTGCCAGCAGCGCGATAGGGGGGGGTAGGGAGACCCAGTACTTC.

V and J are TRBV7-9 and TRBJ2-3, with no clear D. The germline V and J ends were trimmed by 3 bases and 3 bases, with 7 bases remaining between them. Germline values: CDR1 SEHNR, CDR2 FQNEAQ (reference sequence). The CDR3 covers 13 residues. The CDR3 DNA sequence: TGTGCCAGCAGCTTCGCGATGACAGATACGCAGTATTTT. This encodes CASSFAMTDTQYF.

This chain uses TRBV4-1 with TRBJ2-1; 10 nucleotides match TRBD1. This CDR3 contains 14 residues. V was clipped by 3 bases and J by 9 bases; unmatched bases: 5. Germline values: CDR1 MGHRA, CDR2 YSYEKL. CDR3 in amino acids: CASSHRQGAGEQFF. The CDR3 region has the DNA TGCGCCAGCAGCCACAGACAGGGGGCGGGTGAGCAGTTCTTC.

V and J are TRBV2 and TRBJ2-7; D is perhaps TRBD1 (6 bases). CDR3 length: 12 amino acids. Germline CDR1 reads SNHLY; CDR2 reads FYNNEI. Deletions cut 5 bases from V and 3 bases from J, with 8 bases between. The chain's CDR3 is CASSTGSYEQYF. CDR3 nucleotide sequence: TGTGCCAGCAGTACAGGGAGCTACGAGCAGTACTTC. Together with reference TRBV2 and TRBJ2-7, the CDR3 gives the full variable domain: EPEVTQTPSHQVTQMGQEVILRCVPISNHLYFYWYRQILGQKVEFLVSFYNNEISEKSEIFDDQFSVERPDGSNFTLKIRSTKLEDSAMYFCASSTGSYEQYFGPGTRLTVT.